This T cell receptor (beta chain) was identified during a study of vaccination effects on CD4 cells after COVID-19. ViraFEST assay sequencing came after antigen-specific CD4+ T cells were expanded with viral peptide pools. Having been cultured for under twelve days, the cells underwent CD4+ T cell isolation. In the vaccine recipients, nucleocapsid antibodies were negative and there was no prior SARS-CoV-2 infection. Per the germline V gene, CDR1 is MGHRA and CDR2 is YSYEKL. This CDR3 contains 12 residues. V shed 5 bases and J shed 2 bases, with 6 bases lying between them. Overall study findings and caveats: In vaccinees who were healthy, merely 1 out of 255 vaccine-induced clones cross-reacted with common cold coronaviruses.

Libraries were prepared by immunoSEQ multiplex PCR; TCRdb keeps only in-frame clonotypes and omits some of them. The repertoire holds tens of thousands of clones, with more than 70% as singletons. Worth noting for this clone: The antigen remains unidentified.

The TCR comes from a human donor who received a COVID-19 vaccine. Material: CD4+ T cells from PBMCs cultured with HCoV-NL63 spike peptides, obtained before COVID-19 vaccination. The chain carries TRBV4-1 and TRBJ2-5, with D perhaps matching TRBD1 (6 bases). The CDR3 coding sequence is TGCGCCAGCAGCGGACAGCAAGAGACCCAGTACTTC. Its translation: CASSGQQETQYF.